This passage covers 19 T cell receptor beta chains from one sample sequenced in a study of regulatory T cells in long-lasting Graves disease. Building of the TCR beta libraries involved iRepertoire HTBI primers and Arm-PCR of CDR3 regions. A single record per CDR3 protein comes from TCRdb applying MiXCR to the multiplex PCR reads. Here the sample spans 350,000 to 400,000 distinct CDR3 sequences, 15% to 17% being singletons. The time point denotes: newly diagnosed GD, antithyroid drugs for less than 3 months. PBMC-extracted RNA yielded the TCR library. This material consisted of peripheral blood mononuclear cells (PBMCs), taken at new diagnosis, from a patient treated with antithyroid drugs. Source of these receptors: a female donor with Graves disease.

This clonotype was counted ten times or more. The CDR3, as DNA: TGCAGTGCGAGAACTAGCGGGATATCAGATACGCAGTATTTT. This encodes CSARTSGISDTQYF. The chain joins TRBV20-1 to TRBJ2-3; 10 bases align to TRBD2. This CDR3 spans 14 amino acids. The V gene end was trimmed by 6 bases and the J gene end by 4 bases; junction bases not matched to a gene: 7. Germline V gene sequence: CDR1 DFQATT, CDR2 SNEGSKA (reference sequence).

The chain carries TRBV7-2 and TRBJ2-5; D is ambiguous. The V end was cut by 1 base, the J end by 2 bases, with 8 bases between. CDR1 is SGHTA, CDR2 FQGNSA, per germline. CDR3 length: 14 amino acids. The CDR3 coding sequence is TGTGCCAGCAGCTTAGGCCGGTTACAAGAGACCCAGTACTTC. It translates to CASSLGRLQETQYF. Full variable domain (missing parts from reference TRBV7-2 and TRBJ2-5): GAGVSQSPSNKVTEKGKDVELRCDPISGHTALYWYRQSLGQGLEFLIYFQGNSAPDKSGLPSDRFSAERTGGSVSTLTIQRTQQEDSAVYLCASSLGRLQETQYFGPGTRLLVL.

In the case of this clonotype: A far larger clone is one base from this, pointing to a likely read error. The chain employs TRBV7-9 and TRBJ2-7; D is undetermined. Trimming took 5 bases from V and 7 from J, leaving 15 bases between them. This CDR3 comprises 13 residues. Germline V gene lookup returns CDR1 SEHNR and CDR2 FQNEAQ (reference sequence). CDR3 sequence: CASSTTNYNEQYF. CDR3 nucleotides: TGTGCCAGCAGCACCACTAACTACAATGAGCAGTACTTC.

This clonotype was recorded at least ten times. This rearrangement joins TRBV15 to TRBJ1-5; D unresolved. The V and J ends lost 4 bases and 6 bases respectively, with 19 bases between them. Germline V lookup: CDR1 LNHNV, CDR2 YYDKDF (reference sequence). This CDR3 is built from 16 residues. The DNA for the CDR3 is TGTGCCACCAGCATGAGTAGGGATTGGGTTTTTCAGCCCCAGCATTTT. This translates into CATSMSRDWVFQPQHF.

This chain's CDR3 is CASSPRGGPTRETQYF. Here the CDR3 DNA reads TGTGCCAGCAGCCCTCGGGGGGGGCCGACGAGAGAGACCCAGTACTTC. The chain combines TRBV28 with TRBJ2-5; 8 bases fit TRBD2. Germline CDR1 and CDR2: MDHEN and SYDVKM. CDR3 length: 16 amino acids. With 6 bases clipped from V and 4 bases from J, the junction kept 13 bases outside the gene matches.

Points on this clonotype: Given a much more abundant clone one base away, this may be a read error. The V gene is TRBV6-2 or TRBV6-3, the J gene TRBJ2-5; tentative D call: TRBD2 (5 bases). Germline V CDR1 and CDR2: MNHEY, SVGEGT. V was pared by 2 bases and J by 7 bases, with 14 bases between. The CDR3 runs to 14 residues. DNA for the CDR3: TGTGCCAGCAGTTACGAGGGTGGATCAGGGACCCAGTACTTC. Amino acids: CASSYEGGSGTQYF.

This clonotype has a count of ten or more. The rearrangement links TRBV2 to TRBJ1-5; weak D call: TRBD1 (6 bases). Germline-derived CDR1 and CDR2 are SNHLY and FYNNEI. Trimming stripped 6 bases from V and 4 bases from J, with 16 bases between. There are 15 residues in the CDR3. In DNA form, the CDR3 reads TGTGCCAGCAGCGATGGCGGGACACAAAATCAGCCCCAGCATTTT. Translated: CASSDGGTQNQPQHF.

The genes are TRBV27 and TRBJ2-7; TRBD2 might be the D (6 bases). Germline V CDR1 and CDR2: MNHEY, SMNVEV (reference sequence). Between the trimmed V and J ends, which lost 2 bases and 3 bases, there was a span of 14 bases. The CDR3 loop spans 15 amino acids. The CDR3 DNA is TGTGCCAGCAGTTTACTGGGAGGTACCTTCTACGAGCAGTACTTC. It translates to CASSLLGGTFYEQYF.

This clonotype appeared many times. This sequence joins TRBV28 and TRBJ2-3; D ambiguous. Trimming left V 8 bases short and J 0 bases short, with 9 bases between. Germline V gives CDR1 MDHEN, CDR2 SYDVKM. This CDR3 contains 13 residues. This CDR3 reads CASVDFSTDTQYF. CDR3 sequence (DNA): TGTGCCAGCGTCGACTTTAGCACAGATACGCAGTATTTT.

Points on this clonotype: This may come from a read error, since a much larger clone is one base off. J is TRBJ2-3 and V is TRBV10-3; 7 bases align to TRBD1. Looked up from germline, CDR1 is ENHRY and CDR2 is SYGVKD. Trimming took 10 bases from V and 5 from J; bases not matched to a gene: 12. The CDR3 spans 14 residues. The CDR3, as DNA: TGTGCCACGACCGGGACAGAGGTGGGAGATACGCAGTATTTT. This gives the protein CATTGTEVGDTQYF.

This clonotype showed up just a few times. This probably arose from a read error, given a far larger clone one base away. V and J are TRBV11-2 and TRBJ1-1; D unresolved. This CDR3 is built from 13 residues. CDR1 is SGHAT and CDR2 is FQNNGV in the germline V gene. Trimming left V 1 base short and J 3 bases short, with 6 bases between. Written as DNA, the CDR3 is TGTGCCAGCAGCTTAGGGCAGCACACTGAAGCTTTCTTT. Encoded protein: CASSLGQHTEAFF.

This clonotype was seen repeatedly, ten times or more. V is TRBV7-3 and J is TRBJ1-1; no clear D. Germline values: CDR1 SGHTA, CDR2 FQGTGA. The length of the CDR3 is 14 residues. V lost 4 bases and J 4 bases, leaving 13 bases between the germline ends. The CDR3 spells CASSSVAFSTEAFF. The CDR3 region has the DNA TGTGCCAGCAGCTCGGTAGCGTTCAGCACTGAAGCTTTCTTT.

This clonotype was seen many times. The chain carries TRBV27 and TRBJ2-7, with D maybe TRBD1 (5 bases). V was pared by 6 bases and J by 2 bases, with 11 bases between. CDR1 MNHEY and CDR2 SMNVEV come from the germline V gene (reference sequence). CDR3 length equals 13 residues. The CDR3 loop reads CASSLDSTYEQYF. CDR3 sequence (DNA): TGTGCCAGCAGCTTAGACAGCACCTACGAGCAGTACTTC.

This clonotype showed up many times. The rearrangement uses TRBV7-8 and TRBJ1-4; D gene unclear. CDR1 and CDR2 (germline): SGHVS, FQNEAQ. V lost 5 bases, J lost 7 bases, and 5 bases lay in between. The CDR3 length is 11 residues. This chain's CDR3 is CASSRTEKLFF. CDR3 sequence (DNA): TGTGCCAGCAGCCGGACTGAAAAACTGTTTTTT.

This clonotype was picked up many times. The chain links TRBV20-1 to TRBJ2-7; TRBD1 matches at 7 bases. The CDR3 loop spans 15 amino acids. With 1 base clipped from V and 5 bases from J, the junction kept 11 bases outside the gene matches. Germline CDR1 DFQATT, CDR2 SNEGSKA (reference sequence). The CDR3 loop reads CSARGHPDRDHEQYF. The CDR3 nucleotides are TGCAGTGCTAGAGGGCATCCCGACAGGGACCACGAGCAGTACTTC.

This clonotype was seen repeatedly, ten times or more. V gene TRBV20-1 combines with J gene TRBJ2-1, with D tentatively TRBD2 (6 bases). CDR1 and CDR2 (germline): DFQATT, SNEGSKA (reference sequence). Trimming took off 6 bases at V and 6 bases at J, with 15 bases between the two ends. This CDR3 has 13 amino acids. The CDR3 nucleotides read TGCAGTGCGGGCGATCGGAGGGGCAATGAGCAGTTCTTC. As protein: CSAGDRRGNEQFF.

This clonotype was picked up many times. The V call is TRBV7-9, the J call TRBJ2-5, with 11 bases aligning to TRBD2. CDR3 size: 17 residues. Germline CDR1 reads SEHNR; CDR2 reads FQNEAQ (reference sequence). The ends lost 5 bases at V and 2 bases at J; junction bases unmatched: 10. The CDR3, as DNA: TGTGCCAGCAGCGTCGGCATCGGGACTAGCGGACAAGAGACCCAGTACTTC. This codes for CASSVGIGTSGQETQYF. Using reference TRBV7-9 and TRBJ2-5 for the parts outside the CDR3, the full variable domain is DTGVSQNPRHKITKRGQNVTFRCDPISEHNRLYWYRQTLGQGPEFLTYFQNEAQLEKSRLLSDRFSAERPKGSFSTLEIQRTEQGDSAMYLCASSVGIGTSGQETQYFGPGTRLLVL.

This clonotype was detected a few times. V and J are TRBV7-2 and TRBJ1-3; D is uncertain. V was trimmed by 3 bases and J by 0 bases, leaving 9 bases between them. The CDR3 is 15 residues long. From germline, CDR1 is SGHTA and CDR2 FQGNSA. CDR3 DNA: TGTGCCAGCAGCTTCTTGTCTAACTCTGGAAACACCATATATTTT. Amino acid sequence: CASSFLSNSGNTIYF.

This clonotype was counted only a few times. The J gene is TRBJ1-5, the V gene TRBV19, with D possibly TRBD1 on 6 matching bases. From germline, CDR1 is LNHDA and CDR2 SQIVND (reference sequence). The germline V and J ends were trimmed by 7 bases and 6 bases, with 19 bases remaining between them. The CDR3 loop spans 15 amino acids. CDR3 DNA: TGTGCCAGTAAAGGTTGGGAAACAGGGATTCAGCCCCAGCATTTT. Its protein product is CASKGWETGIQPQHF.